In this sample, the clone carrying this T cell receptor (beta chain) turned up once. The entry originates in a study of blood T cell repertoires in COVID-19. Whole-study context: Acute and convalescent COVID-19 specimens originated in the United States, Italy and Spain. Nucleic acid was either cDNA or gDNA, and it came from T cells, B-cell-depleted T cells, or PBMCs.

Per the study methods: Reference gene primer amplification gave estimated nucleated cell counts. Using immunoSEQ multiplex PCR, the repertoire was profiled, and TCRdb retains in-frame clones only, with some absent. V and J calls and clone size are as listed in that table; D and trimming were resolved from the DNA. Among some 230,000 clones listed, approximately 85% were seen once. V lost 0 bases and J 0 bases, leaving 12 bases between the germline ends. CDR3 size: 17 residues. From germline, CDR1 is MNHEY and CDR2 SMNVEV (reference sequence). This chain links TRBV27 with TRBJ2-1; D unclear. The sequenced material came from peripheral blood. The origin of this receptor is a middle-aged man with acute or convalescent COVID-19. The CDR3 DNA follows: TGTGCCAGCAGTTTATCGCTCACCTATATCTCCTACAATGAGCAGTTCTTC. Encoded protein: CASSLSLTYISYNEQFF.